This is a list of T cell receptor beta chains from one sample in a study of identical twins. Via MiXCR, TCRdb re-called the 5' RACE reads, giving one row per CDR3 protein. Of about 470,000 distinct CDR3 sequences in the sample, approximately 25% are singletons; the top ten hold 2.9%. The same sample was also used in a study of T cells expressing NK-cell markers.

The sequenced sample was CD4+ T cells sorted from blood. The source is a woman between 18 and 29 years old in good health. The CDR3 runs from the conserved cysteine through the conserved F or W. The D gene is left open where the match is weak. Size is omitted from some rows. Given values are once, few, many or a class for expanded clones.

>TRBJ2-1|TRBV19|TRBD2|-
CASSRTSTEQFF
TGTGCCAGTAGTAGGACTAGTACTGAGCAGTTCTTC
>TRBJ1-2|TRBV20-1|-|many
CSSPSGTANYGYTF
TGCAGTAGCCCCTCGGGAACAGCTAACTATGGCTACACCTTC
>TRBJ2-1|TRBV20-1|TRBD2|-
CSARGLAGNYNEQFF
TGCAGTGCTAGAGGCCTAGCGGGGAACTACAATGAGCAGTTCTTC
>TRBJ1-3|TRBV10-3|-|-
CAIGGRDTIYF
TGTGCCATCGGTGGTCGAGACACCATATATTTT
>TRBJ1-5|TRBV23-1|-|once
CASSESRMGRTKVQPQHF
TGCGCCAGCAGTGAGTCTCGGATGGGCAGGACCAAGGTTCAGCCCCAGCATTTT
>TRBJ2-7|TRBV6-1|-|-
CASTHELGSPYEQYF
TGTGCCAGCACCCACGAGTTGGGCAGCCCCTACGAGCAGTACTTC
>TRBJ2-1|TRBV11-1|-|few
CASSSSGLASYNEQFF
TGTGCCAGCAGCAGCTCCGGACTGGCCTCCTACAATGAGCAGTTCTTC
>TRBJ1-6|TRBV27|-|-
CASSFGQINSPLHF
TGTGCCAGCAGTTTTGGGCAGATTAATTCACCCCTCCACTTT
>TRBJ1-2|TRBV29-1|-|-
CSARGPNRDYGYTF
TGCAGCGCCCGAGGGCCAAACAGGGACTATGGCTACACCTTC
>TRBJ2-3|TRBV6-5|TRBD1|-
CASSYTAGGHSTDTQYF
TGTGCCAGCAGTTACACCGCAGGGGGCCATAGCACAGATACGCAGTATTTT
>TRBJ2-3|TRBV7-9|-|few
CASSRVQVEADTQYF
TGTGCCAGCAGCCGGGTGCAGGTGGAAGCAGATACGCAGTATTTT
>TRBJ2-1|TRBV3-1|-|few
CASSLGGLPGFF
TGTGCCAGCAGCCTCGGGGGCTTACCGGGGTTCTTC
>TRBJ1-2|TRBV27|-|-
CASSQTEKPPSYTF
TGTGCCAGCAGCCAGACTGAGAAGCCCCCCTCCTACACCTTC
>TRBJ1-1|TRBV10-3|-|few
CAISDATRGDTEAFF
TGTGCCATCAGTGATGCGACCCGAGGTGACACTGAAGCTTTCTTT
>TRBJ2-7|TRBV14|TRBD1|-
CASSRDRGFSEQYF
TGTGCCAGCAGCCGGGACAGGGGCTTTTCCGAGCAGTACTTC
>TRBJ2-1|TRBV29-1|-|few
CSAVGGRDRYNEQFF
TGCAGCGCTGTAGGGGGGCGGGATCGCTACAATGAGCAGTTCTTC
>TRBJ1-4|TRBV9|TRBD1|few
CASSAKDRADEKLFF
TGTGCCAGCAGCGCGAAGGACAGGGCGGATGAAAAACTGTTTTTT
>TRBJ1-1|TRBV4-3|-|-
CASASGILELGTEAFF
TGCGCCAGCGCGAGCGGGATTTTAGAATTGGGAACTGAAGCTTTCTTT
>TRBJ2-3|TRBV7-2|-|-
CASSYLRGPGQYF
TGTGCCAGCAGCTACTTGCGAGGCCCCGGGCAGTATTTT
>TRBJ2-7|TRBV15|-|-
CATSREGGGISYEQYF
TGTGCCACCAGCAGAGAAGGGGGAGGAATTTCCTACGAGCAGTACTTC
>TRBJ2-7|TRBV6-1|-|-
CASRGSAGVPYEQYF
TGTGCCAGCAGGGGGTCAGCAGGGGTCCCCTACGAGCAGTACTTC
>TRBJ2-2|TRBV12-3/TRBV12-4|-|-
CASSFSGSGELFF
TGTGCCAGCAGTTTTAGCGGATCCGGGGAGCTGTTTTTT